Below are 16 T cell receptor beta chains sequenced from a single sample in a study of T-cell memory formation after mild COVID-19. TCRdb ran MiXCR on the 5' RACE reads and lists one entry per CDR3 protein. The sample consists of 250,000 to 300,000 distinct CDR3 sequences, under 20% of them appearing once. Sequenced: PBMCs or a T cell subset sorted from them (not recorded which). The receptors originated from a man between 18 and 35 years old who had mild COVID-19 (a few samples of this study predate the infection). Cell type and time point are not known.

In this sample, this clonotype turned up many times. The chain joins TRBV5-1 to TRBJ1-2, with D perhaps matching TRBD1 (6 bases). CDR3 length: 15 amino acids. V lost 4 bases to trimming and J lost 0 bases, with 13 bases between them. CDR1 and CDR2 from the germline V gene are SGHRS and YFSETQ. The CDR3 DNA reads as TGCGCCAGCAGCATCCAGGGACAAGCTAACTATGGCTACACCTTC. This sequence encodes CASSIQGQANYGYTF.

This clonotype was found a few times. V gene TRBV12-3 or TRBV12-4 combines with J gene TRBJ1-6; 8 bases agree with TRBD1. Trimming cost V 5 bases and J 10 bases; bases outside gene matches: 10. This CDR3 contains 15 residues. The DNA for the CDR3 is TGTGCCAGCAGTACAGGGGGGCGCTTTTACTCACCCCTCCACTTT. This translates into CASSTGGRFYSPLHF.

This clonotype was found a few times. The chain couples TRBV4-1 to TRBJ2-7; TRBD2 matches 10 bases. Germline CDR1 and CDR2: MGHRA and YSYEKL. V was clipped by 1 base and J by 1 base; unmatched bases: 10. This CDR3 region has 18 residues. The DNA for the CDR3 is TGCGCCAGCAGCCAAGCATACAGCGGGGGGGCCAGATCCTACGAGCAGTACTTC. It yields the protein CASSQAYSGGARSYEQYF.

The V gene is TRBV9, the J gene TRBJ2-5; 7 bases are shared with TRBD1. CDR3 size: 14 residues. V dropped 6 bases and J dropped 0; count of bases not matched to a gene: 5. From germline, CDR1 is SGDLS and CDR2 YYNGEE. The CDR3 loop reads CASTRDSHQETQYF. The CDR3, as DNA: TGTGCCAGCACCCGGGACAGTCACCAAGAGACCCAGTACTTC.

This clonotype was detected only a few times. This chain uses TRBV19 with TRBJ2-2; possible D gene TRBD2, 6 bases. Germline assignment: CDR1 LNHDA and CDR2 SQIVND (reference sequence). CDR3 length: 15 residues. The V end lost 5 bases, the J end lost 0 bases, and 10 bases lay between the germline ends. The CDR3 protein is CASSGGPANTGELFF. CDR3 sequence (DNA): TGTGCCAGTAGTGGAGGGCCCGCGAACACCGGGGAGCTGTTTTTT.

The rearrangement uses TRBV4-1 and TRBJ2-3; 14 nucleotides line up with TRBD2. The V and J ends lost 4 bases and 6 bases, in that order; junction bases with no gene match: 6. Germline CDR1 is MGHRA and CDR2 is YSYEKL. The CDR3 spans 16 residues. The CDR3 coding sequence is TGCGCCAGCAGCCCCAGGACTAGCGGGGGGCAGGATACGCAGTATTTT. Translation gives CASSPRTSGGQDTQYF.

This clonotype showed up just a few times. The chain uses TRBV20-1 and TRBJ1-1; 8 bases map to TRBD1. The CDR3 has 13 amino acids. Trimming took 6 bases from V and 4 from J; bases not matched to a gene: 7. Per germline, CDR1 DFQATT and CDR2 SNEGSKA (reference sequence). CDR3: CSAPGQGGTEAFF. The CDR3 region has the DNA TGCAGTGCACCCGGACAGGGAGGCACTGAAGCTTTCTTT.

The gene calls are TRBV18 and TRBJ2-5; TRBD1 aligns across 7 bases. CDR3 size: 15 residues. Germline CDR1 KGHSH, CDR2 LQKENI. The trim removed 6 bases at V and 5 bases at J, leaving 12 bases unmatched. CDR3 DNA sequence: TGTGCCAGCTCCCCCCGGACAGGCGATTTGGAGACCCAGTACTTC. Translating gives CASSPRTGDLETQYF.

In this sample, this clonotype turned up a few times. CDR3 residues: CSARPAPRLAEQYF. The CDR3 DNA follows: TGCAGTGCTAGACCCGCCCCGCGGCTTGCCGAGCAGTACTTC. The V gene is TRBV20-1, the J gene TRBJ2-7; no clear D gene. The CDR3 has 14 amino acids. CDR1 and CDR2 (germline): DFQATT, SNEGSKA (reference sequence). Trimming removed 2 bases at V and 6 bases at J, with 17 bases between.

The V gene is TRBV6-6, the J gene TRBJ1-4; D unclear. The ends were cut back, 6 bases at V and 8 bases at J, with 7 bases in the middle. The CDR3 loop spans 11 amino acids. The V gene's germline CDR1 is MNHNY and CDR2 SVGAGI (reference sequence). The CDR3 DNA reads TGTGCCAGCAGCTCTTCAGAAAAACTGTTTTTT. Residues: CASSSSEKLFF.

This clonotype showed up just a few times. J is TRBJ1-1 and V is TRBV6-5, with 9 bases identical to TRBD1. The germline gives CDR1 MNHEY, CDR2 SVGAGI. This CDR3 is built from 12 residues. V was clipped by 4 bases and J by 11 bases; unmatched bases: 5. In DNA form, the CDR3 reads TGTGCCAGCAGTTTCTCGACAGGGGGGGCTTTCTTT. Its protein product is CASSFSTGGAFF.

This chain uses TRBV11-3 with TRBJ1-3, with D hard to call. The V gene lost 3 bases and the J gene lost 4 bases, with 10 bases spanning the gap. Germline V CDR1 and CDR2: SGHNT, YENEEA. This CDR3 region has 14 residues. The CDR3 region has the DNA TGTGCCAGCAGCTTCACGGGGAACGGAAACACCATATATTTT. Protein product: CASSFTGNGNTIYF.

The J gene is TRBJ2-7, the V gene TRBV20-1; D remains ambiguous. Looked up from germline, CDR1 is DFQATT and CDR2 is SNEGSKA (reference sequence). V dropped 3 bases and J dropped 6 bases, with 12 bases sitting between them. There are 12 residues in the CDR3. CDR3 bases: TGCAGTGCTAGGGTATTTGAAGGCGAGCAGTACTTC. Translation: CSARVFEGEQYF.

This clonotype was recorded a few times. This chain uses TRBV7-9 with TRBJ2-5; 7 bases align to TRBD1. The CDR3 contains 14 residues. V shed 6 bases and J 2 bases; nucleotides not matched to a gene: 6. The germline gives CDR1 SEHNR, CDR2 FQNEAQ (reference sequence). The DNA of the CDR3 is TGTGCCAGCAGACACGACAGGGTTCAAGAGACCCAGTACTTC. It encodes CASRHDRVQETQYF.

The chain employs TRBV7-9 and TRBJ2-3; 9 bases are a match to TRBD2. The CDR3 consists of 14 residues. The J segment lost 3 bases and the V segment lost 5 bases, leaving 3 bases of the junction unmatched. Germline loops: CDR1 SEHNR, CDR2 FQNEAQ (reference sequence). The CDR3 bases are TGTGCCAGCAGCGCGGGGGGGCATACAGATACGCAGTATTTT. Its protein is CASSAGGHTDTQYF. Full variable domain (missing parts from reference TRBV7-9 and TRBJ2-3): DTGVSQNPRHKITKRGQNVTFRCDPISEHNRLYWYRQTLGQGPEFLTYFQNEAQLEKSRLLSDRFSAERPKGSFSTLEIQRTEQGDSAMYLCASSAGGHTDTQYFGPGTRLTVL.

The gene calls are TRBV5-4 and TRBJ2-1; 8 bases map to TRBD2. The germline V gene encodes CDR1 SGHNT and CDR2 YYREEE (reference sequence). The V segment lost 4 bases and the J segment 7 bases; nucleotides outside the gene matches: 10. This CDR3 is built from 15 residues. DNA of the CDR3: TGTGCCAGCAGCCCCGGGGGGGAGCGCAGGAATGAGCAGTTCTTC. It translates to CASSPGGERRNEQFF.